One sample yielded the 18 T cell receptor beta chains listed below, sequenced in a study of post-analysis software for immune sequencing data. Study observations and caveats: TRBV segments more frequent in patients than in controls numbered roughly five and included TRBV5-6, TRBV5-1 and TRBV20-1.

These receptors are not linked to any known antigen. Sequencing libraries made from TCR beta cDNA carried unique molecular identifiers. TCRdb re-derived calls from the PCR reads in MiXCR, one entry per CDR3 protein. The sample consists of about 820,000 distinct CDR3 sequences, 53% of them appearing once. Sequences were obtained from blood. The origin of the receptors is a girl aged 5-17 years with multiple sclerosis.

The chain carries TRBV20-1 and TRBJ2-7; D not resolved. Germline CDR1 reads DFQATT; CDR2 reads SNEGSKA (reference sequence). This CDR3 is 13 amino acids long. The V end was cut by 3 bases, the J end by 2 bases, with 11 bases between. The CDR3 DNA reads as TGCAGTGCTAGCCGGACGGATGCCTACGAGCAGTACTTC. This gives the protein CSASRTDAYEQYF.

The chain combines TRBV3-1 with TRBJ2-4, with D uncertain. With the DNA end fitting TRBJ2-7 better, the J assignment may be wrong. The germline gives CDR1 LGHDT, CDR2 YNNKEL (reference sequence). The CDR3 is 15 amino acids. Written as DNA, the CDR3 is TGTGCCAGCAGCCAAGGGTTTGGCTACAATTACGAGCAGTACTTC. As protein: CASSQGFGYNYEQYF.

The chain combines TRBV12-3 or TRBV12-4 with TRBJ2-6; a possible D gene is TRBD1 (5 bases). This CDR3 has 18 amino acids. V dropped 2 bases and J dropped 0 bases, with 14 bases sitting between them. CDR3 nucleotides: TGTGCCAGCAGTTTATTACAGGAACCCTCCTCTGGGGCCAACGTCCTGACTTTC. Translation gives CASSLLQEPSSGANVLTF.

The rearrangement uses TRBV11-1 and TRBJ2-3, with 9 bases identical to TRBD2. This CDR3 spans 17 amino acids. V lost 3 bases, J lost 4 bases, and 11 bases stayed unmatched. Germline V gene lookup returns CDR1 SGHAT and CDR2 FQDESV (reference sequence). In nucleotides, the CDR3 is TGTGCCAGCAGCTTCGCGGGAGGGCCGGTGAATTCAGATACGCAGTATTTT. As protein: CASSFAGGPVNSDTQYF.

The chain links TRBV4-1 to TRBJ2-1, with D tentatively TRBD2 (6 bases). Germline CDR1 MGHRA, CDR2 YSYEKL. CDR3 length: 14 amino acids. Trimming left V 4 bases short and J 5 bases short, with 12 bases between. The CDR3 reads CASSPSPGDNEQFF. DNA of the CDR3: TGCGCCAGCAGCCCATCACCGGGGGACAATGAGCAGTTCTTC.

The chain is built from TRBV2 and TRBJ2-5; no firm D call. The CDR3 totals 14 residues. The germline V and J ends were trimmed by 4 bases and 1 base, with 10 bases remaining between them. The germline gives CDR1 SNHLY, CDR2 FYNNEI. The CDR3 sequence is CASSVGQIQETQYF. CDR3 coding DNA: TGTGCCAGCAGTGTTGGCCAAATCCAAGAGACCCAGTACTTC.

This clonotype appeared a few times. One end of the junction is discordant with germline, which a read error may explain. This rearrangement joins TRBV20-1 to TRBJ2-5; 8 nucleotides agree with TRBD1. There are 10 residues in the CDR3. Looked up from germline, CDR1 is DFQATT and CDR2 is SNEGSKA (reference sequence). As DNA, the CDR3 is TGTAAGGACAGGGTAAAGACCCAGTACTTC. Its protein is CKDRVKTQYF.

The V gene is TRBV20-1, the J gene TRBJ2-7; 9 positions agree with TRBD1. The V segment lost 6 bases and the J segment 6 bases; nucleotides outside the gene matches: 6. Looked up from germline, CDR1 is DFQATT and CDR2 is SNEGSKA (reference sequence). The CDR3 sequence is 12 residues long. The CDR3 sequence is CSAVGQGFEQYF. CDR3 in DNA: TGCAGTGCCGTTGGACAGGGGTTCGAGCAGTACTTC.

The V gene is TRBV5-1, the J gene TRBJ1-1; no firm D call. V was trimmed by 4 bases and J by 1 base, leaving 11 bases between them. Germline loops: CDR1 SGHRS, CDR2 YFSETQ. CDR3 length: 14 residues. CDR3 bases: TGCGCCAGCAGCCCCACGGTAGCGAACACTGAAGCTTTCTTT. Encoded protein: CASSPTVANTEAFF.

The CDR3 coding sequence is TGCAGTGCTAGAGGATTAGGGCACAAAACCACCTACAATGAGCAGTTCTTC. It codes for CSARGLGHKTTYNEQFF. The gene calls are TRBV20-1 and TRBJ2-1; D unresolved. Trimming stripped 1 base from V and 2 bases from J, with 18 bases between. CDR3 length: 17 amino acids. Germline V gene data show CDR1 as DFQATT and CDR2 as SNEGSKA (reference sequence).

The chain joins TRBV29-1 to TRBJ2-1, with 13 positions matching TRBD2. V lost 6 bases to trimming and J lost 9 bases; unmatched junction nucleotides: 8. Germline CDR1 and CDR2: SQVTM and ANQGSEA. The CDR3 consists of 14 residues. The CDR3 DNA is TGCAGCGTCCGAACTAGCGGGAGGGCGAGTGAGCAGTTCTTC. Its translation: CSVRTSGRASEQFF.

Only a few counts were recorded for this clonotype. V and J are TRBV7-8 and TRBJ2-1; D call uncertain. The CDR3 consists of 12 residues. V was trimmed by 0 bases and J by 8 bases, leaving 5 bases between them. CDR1 is SGHVS, CDR2 FQNEAQ, per germline. The CDR3 here is CASSLALDEQFF. CDR3 DNA: TGTGCCAGCAGCTTAGCTCTGGATGAGCAGTTCTTC. Looking up the rest from reference TRBV7-8 and TRBJ2-1 gives the full variable domain: GAGVSQSPRYKVAKRGQDVALRCDPISGHVSLFWYQQALGQGPEFLTYFQNEAQLDKSGLPSDRFFAERPEGSVSTLKIQRTQQEDSAVYLCASSLALDEQFFGPGTRLTVL.

The chain is built from TRBV12-3 or TRBV12-4 and TRBJ2-4, with no clear D. The CDR3 is 14 amino acids. V was clipped by 5 bases and J by 0 bases, with 8 bases between them. CDR3 amino acids: CASSPRIAKNIQYF. CDR3 DNA: TGTGCCAGCAGTCCCAGAATAGCCAAAAACATTCAGTACTTC.

In this sample, this clonotype turned up once. The rearrangement links TRBV20-1 to TRBJ1-1; D may be TRBD1 (5 bases). V gave up 3 bases and J gave up 0 bases, with 14 bases separating them. CDR3 length: 15 residues. Per the germline V gene, CDR1 is DFQATT and CDR2 is SNEGSKA (reference sequence). Written as DNA, the CDR3 is TGCAGTGCTAGTCGGGGACGGCAACTGAACACTGAAGCTTTCTTT. This sequence encodes CSASRGRQLNTEAFF.

The chain is built from TRBV7-6 and TRBJ1-2, with D uncertain. The CDR3 has 14 amino acids. Germline V gene lookup returns CDR1 SGHVS and CDR2 FNYEAQ. V was cut by 3 bases and J by 6 bases, with 14 bases left in between. Here the CDR3 reads CASSFQDADNGYTF. In DNA form, the CDR3 reads TGTGCCAGCAGCTTCCAGGACGCAGACAATGGCTACACCTTC.

This clonotype was picked up one time. The chain combines TRBV19 with TRBJ2-5, with TRBD1 matching over 10 bases. In germline, CDR1 is LNHDA, CDR2 SQIVND (reference sequence). With V trimmed by 4 bases and J by 4 bases, 9 bases remained unmatched. This CDR3 region has 16 residues. The CDR3 bases are TGTGCCAGTAGTAGAACCGGGACAGGGGAAACAGAGACCCAGTACTTC. It codes for CASSRTGTGETETQYF.

This clonotype was seen once. This rearrangement joins TRBV12-3 or TRBV12-4 to TRBJ2-2; tentatively, D is TRBD1 or TRBD2 (6 bases each). The CDR3 has 15 amino acids. V lost 3 bases, J lost 0 bases, and 8 bases lay in between. The CDR3 sequence: CASSFRGANTGELFF. CDR3 sequence (DNA): TGTGCCAGCAGTTTTAGGGGGGCGAACACCGGGGAGCTGTTTTTT.

This chain uses TRBV4-1 with TRBJ2-4, with 7 bases matching TRBD2. The J call is doubtful: the DNA matches TRBJ2-7 better. CDR1 and CDR2 from the germline V gene are MGHRA and YSYEKL. CDR3 length equals 16 residues. This CDR3 is CASSQEGPGGLYEQYF. The DNA of the CDR3 is TGCGCCAGCAGCCAAGAAGGGCCGGGGGGACTCTACGAGCAGTACTTC.